The next 11 T cell receptor beta chains were all read from a single sample in a study of preoperative IRX-2 immunotherapy in early breast cancer. Treatment indicated: preoperative locoregional IRX-2 cytokine immunotherapy. The repertoire was sequenced with immunoSEQ multiplex PCR; TCRdb's copy has only in-frame clones and lacks some. The sample has 3,400 or so clones; around 71% are singletons. The sample consisted of tumor tissue, taken after IRX-2 immunotherapy. The receptors stem from a human donor with breast cancer.

The genes are TRBV28 and TRBJ2-7, with 8 bases matching TRBD2. Per the germline V gene, CDR1 is MDHEN and CDR2 is SYDVKM. V trimming: 2 bases; J trimming: 5 bases; junction bases outside the gene matches: 2. CDR3 length: 13 amino acids. CDR3 DNA sequence: TGTGCCAGCAGTTTAAGCGGGGGCAACGAGCAGTACGTC. Translated, it gives CASSLSGGNEQYV.

CDR3: CASSPPGGRVAFF. Here the CDR3 DNA reads TGTGCCAGCTCACCCCCCGGGGGGCGCGTGGCTTTCTTT. The chain combines TRBV18 with TRBJ1-1; D perhaps matches TRBD1 (6 bases). V was clipped by 3 bases and J by 11 bases, with 16 bases between them. The CDR3 length is 13 residues. CDR1 is KGHSH, CDR2 LQKENI, per germline.

A few counts support this clone. The chain links TRBV29-1 to TRBJ2-4; 9 nucleotides line up with TRBD2. Germline V gene lookup returns CDR1 SQVTM and CDR2 ANQGSEA. Trimming removed 6 bases from V and 0 bases from J; junction bases left unmatched: 18. This CDR3 spans 19 amino acids. The CDR3 coding sequence is TGCAGCGTCGGAGTGGGGGGTAGAATAGCGGGAGTAGCCAAAAACATTCAGTACTTC. Its protein is CSVGVGGRIAGVAKNIQYF.

This clone was counted a single time. The chain employs TRBV5-1 and TRBJ1-2; a weak D match, TRBD1 (6 bases). Trimming cost V 2 bases and J 4 bases, with 27 bases left between them. From germline, CDR1 is SGHRS and CDR2 YFSETQ. The CDR3 contains 19 residues. The CDR3 DNA sequence: TGCGCCAGCAGCTTCGATCTCTCGATACAGGGTTCATACGGCTATGGCTACACCTTC. It is translated as CASSFDLSIQGSYGYGYTF.

The chain carries TRBV6-8 and TRBJ1-1; 9 bases align to TRBD1. The CDR3 is 15 amino acids. CDR1 and CDR2 (germline): MNHGY, SAAAGT. V shed 6 bases, J shed 3 bases, and the junction held 8 bases outside the gene matches. In nucleotides, the CDR3 is TGTGCCAGCAGCTCCGGGACAGGGACCCACACTGAAGCTTTCTTT. Amino acids: CASSSGTGTHTEAFF.

The V gene is TRBV11-3, the J gene TRBJ1-2, with a possible D match to TRBD1 (5 bases). CDR3 length: 14 residues. Trimming cost V 5 bases and J 4 bases, with 14 bases left between them. The germline V gene has CDR1 SGHNT and CDR2 YENEEA. CDR3 nucleotide sequence: TGTGCCAGCAGCATCGAGACAGAGTTCTATGGCTACACCTTC. Translating it yields CASSIETEFYGYTF.

V gene TRBV18 combines with J gene TRBJ1-3; D is uncertain. This CDR3 has 16 amino acids. Between the trimmed V and J ends, which lost 2 bases and 0 bases, there was a span of 11 bases. Germline loops: CDR1 KGHSH, CDR2 LQKENI. CDR3 sequence (DNA): TGTGCCAGCTCACCATATGACGGAAGCTCTGGAAACACCATATATTTT. Translation gives CASSPYDGSSGNTIYF.

The chain combines TRBV7-2 with TRBJ1-1, with D possibly being TRBD1 (6 bases). CDR1 and CDR2 (germline): SGHTA, FQGNSA. V gave up 6 bases and J gave up 0 bases, with 8 bases separating them. The CDR3 is 13 residues long. The CDR3 sequence is CASSRQVNTEAFF. The CDR3 coding sequence is TGTGCCAGCAGTCGACAGGTGAACACTGAAGCTTTCTTT.

This clone turned up a few times. The V and J genes are TRBV19 and TRBJ1-2, with D unresolved. Germline-derived CDR1 and CDR2 are LNHDA and SQIVND (reference sequence). This CDR3 spans 13 amino acids. V lost 8 bases, J lost 3 bases, and 13 bases lay in between. DNA for the CDR3: TGTGCCAGTGGGCCTGCCGCGTACTATGGCTACACCTTC. Encoded protein: CASGPAAYYGYTF.

Note on this clone: A read error is likely, as this CDR3 ends without the conserved phenylalanine or tryptophan. The V gene is TRBV6-8, the J gene TRBJ1-1; D is possibly TRBD1 (5 bases). Trimming shortened V by 3 bases and J by 1 base, and 6 bases separated the two germline ends. The CDR3 consists of 13 residues. Germline V CDR1 and CDR2: MNHGY, SAAAGT. CDR3 sequence reads: CASSYGGNTEAFL. In DNA, the CDR3 is TGTGCCAGCAGTTATGGGGGGAACACTGAAGCTTTCCTT.

Only a few counts were recorded for this clone. The rearrangement joins TRBV11-3 to TRBJ2-2; a possible D gene is TRBD2 (6 bases). Between the trimmed V and J ends, which lost 1 base and 2 bases, there was a span of 8 bases. The CDR3 runs 15 residues. The V gene's germline CDR1 is SGHNT and CDR2 YENEEA. CDR3 in amino acids: CASSLVLANTGELFF. The DNA for the CDR3 is TGTGCCAGCAGCTTAGTACTAGCCAACACCGGGGAGCTGTTTTTT. Drawing the rest from reference TRBV11-3 and TRBJ2-2, the complete variable domain is EAGVVQSPRYKIIEKKQPVAFWCNPISGHNTLYWYLQNLGQGPELLIRYENEEAVDDSQLPKDRFSAERLKGVDSTLKIQPAELGDSAVYLCASSLVLANTGELFFGEGSRLTVL.